These T cell receptor beta chains were read from a single sample in a study of T cells in Graves' hyperthyroidism and ophthalmopathy. TCRdb redid the calling of the multiplex PCR reads with MiXCR, one entry per CDR3 protein. The sample has about 420,000 distinct CDR3 sequences, roughly 15% seen once. Sequencing used blood. Source of these receptors: a woman under 30 with Graves' hyperthyroidism. Both conserved end residues are trimmed from each CDR3. The order of the fields is V gene, J gene, D gene, CDR3 protein. D genes are given only for firm matches.

>TRBV6-5|TRBJ1-1|NA
ASSYPRGKRTEAF
>TRBV11-2|TRBJ2-7|TRBD1
ASAGTGSYEQY
>TRBV28|TRBJ1-2|NA
ASSFHPGANGYT
>TRBV14|TRBJ1-1|TRBD1
ASSQSWTGATEAF
>TRBV29-1|TRBJ2-1|NA
SVDTSPGEEQF
>TRBV12-3/TRBV12-4|TRBJ2-5|NA
ASSYQGGGWETQY
>TRBV10-1|TRBJ1-2|NA
ASSESTGSGGYT
>TRBV7-3|TRBJ2-2|TRBD2
ASRRLAGGYTGELF
>TRBV30|TRBJ2-1|NA
AWRTGLNEQF
>TRBV5-4|TRBJ2-6|NA
ASSPKISGANVLT
>TRBV7-3|TRBJ1-2|NA
ASSLTGGRGYT
>TRBV29-1|TRBJ2-5|NA
SVDGGGGKETQY
>TRBV7-9|TRBJ2-7|TRBD1
ASMTGTGGFEQY
>TRBV7-8|TRBJ2-1|NA
ASSLLTHTRGGFDEQF
>TRBV10-3|TRBJ1-1|TRBD1
AIRIRGDTEAF
>TRBV7-6|TRBJ2-5|NA
ASSLNRPGAGETQY
>TRBV7-2|TRBJ2-5|NA
ASSLGGLKETQY
>TRBV19|TRBJ2-7|TRBD1
ASSRDRGSHEQY
>TRBV20-1|TRBJ1-4|NA
SALPARKVSEKLF
>TRBV7-2|TRBJ2-1|TRBD2
ASSLDPGLADNEQF
>TRBV28|TRBJ1-2|NA
ASSLGPRFYT
>TRBV28|TRBJ2-3|TRBD1
ASSLYIGTGRKDTQY
>TRBV9|TRBJ1-1|NA
ASSTRPGAEAF
>TRBV7-9|TRBJ1-1|TRBD1
ASSLVIQGATEAF
>TRBV11-2|TRBJ1-5|NA
ASSLAHGGQPQH
>TRBV6-1|TRBJ1-2|TRBD1
ASSFQGDIYGYT
>TRBV28|TRBJ1-1|TRBD1
ASSFPSWRGLGTEAF
>TRBV7-6|TRBJ2-2|NA
ASSLGDRPGELF
>TRBV30|TRBJ1-1|NA
ANNPQGDTEAF
>TRBV20-1|TRBJ2-2|TRBD2
SARDGRASGRRSGELF
>TRBV4-3|TRBJ2-3|NA
ASSQDGLHSDTQY
>TRBV2|TRBJ2-2|NA
ASSQRLGLAANTGELF
>TRBV19|TRBJ1-1|NA
ASSIGTEAF
>TRBV12-3/TRBV12-4|TRBJ2-7|NA
ASMEYYEQY
>TRBV10-3|TRBJ2-3|TRBD2
AISSSGSTDTQY
>TRBV28|TRBJ2-3|NA
ASSLWGKASTDTQY
>TRBV5-6|TRBJ2-5|NA
ASSPDNDQETQY